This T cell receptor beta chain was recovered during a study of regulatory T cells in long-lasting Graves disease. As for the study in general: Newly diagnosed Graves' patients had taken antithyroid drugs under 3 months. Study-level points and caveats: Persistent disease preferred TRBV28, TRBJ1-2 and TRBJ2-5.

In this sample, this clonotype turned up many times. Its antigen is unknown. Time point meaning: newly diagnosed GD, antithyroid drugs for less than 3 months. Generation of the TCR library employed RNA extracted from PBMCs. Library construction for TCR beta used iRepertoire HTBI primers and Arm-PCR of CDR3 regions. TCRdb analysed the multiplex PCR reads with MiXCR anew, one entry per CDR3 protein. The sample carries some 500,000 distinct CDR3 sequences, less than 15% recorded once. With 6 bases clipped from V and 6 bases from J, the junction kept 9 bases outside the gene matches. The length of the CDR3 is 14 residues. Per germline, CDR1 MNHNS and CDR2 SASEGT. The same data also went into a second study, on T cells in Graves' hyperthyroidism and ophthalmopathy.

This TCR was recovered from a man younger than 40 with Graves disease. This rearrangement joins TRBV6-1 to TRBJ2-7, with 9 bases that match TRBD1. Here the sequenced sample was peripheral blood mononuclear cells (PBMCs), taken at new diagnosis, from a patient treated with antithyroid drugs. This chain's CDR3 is CASSRRGQGGEQYF. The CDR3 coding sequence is TGTGCCAGCAGCCGGCGGGGACAGGGAGGCGAGCAGTACTTC.